The source of this TCR beta chain is a study of blood T cell repertoires in COVID-19. Study-wide context: Nucleic acid was either cDNA or gDNA, and it came from T cells, B-cell-depleted T cells, or PBMCs.

The cohort comprised adults aged 18 to 89 years residing in under 30 US areas. Cohorts were based on clinical histories the participants reported. Cohort 3 donors were reported recovered after two negative PCRs, clearance, or symptom resolution. Data came from immunoSEQ multiplex PCR; TCRdb stores just in-frame clones and leaves some out. The sample lists approximately 310,000 clones, roughly 88% occurring once. Germline loops: CDR1 MGHRA, CDR2 YSYEKL. The CDR3 spans 15 residues. V was trimmed by 0 bases and J by 5 bases, leaving 13 bases between them. The V gene is TRBV4-1, the J gene TRBJ1-2; no clear D. This clonotype originated in a man under 40 who had recovered from COVID-19. Specimen: PBMCs or T cells enriched from blood (not recorded which). CDR3 nucleotides: TGCGCCAGCAGCCAAGAGTCCTCTTTTCCTTATGGCTACACCTTC. This sequence encodes CASSQESSFPYGYTF.